The T cell receptor beta chain described here comes from a study of blood T cell repertoires in COVID-19 (dated by TCRdb to 2020 to 2022). Regarding the study in general: Collaborator samples came from the United States, Italy and Spain and covered acute and convalescent phases of COVID-19. The material from the prospective study consisted of cDNA or gDNA derived from T cells, B-cell-depleted T cells, or PBMCs. The dataset comprised deeply sampled blood TCRbeta repertoires from subjects exposed to, actively infected with, or recovered from COVID-19. A freely available public database, intended as a resource for researchers studying the immune response to SARS-CoV-2, is where the repertoires were released. The samples were drawn from the first 160 participants of the ongoing ImmuneRACE study and from some 1,300 subjects provided by 6 global collaborators. The sample metadata nearly always contained a de-identified subject ID, COVID-19 status, age in years and sex. Where available, HLA class I and class II types were taken from metadata supplied by the sample provider and were not determined by assay-based typing. General findings and caveats noted by the study authors: Clinical and demographic metadata were provided uncurated, with the amount varying by source and participant.

For CDR1 and CDR2, the germline V gene lists SGHRS and YFSETQ. From the cysteine up to the phenylalanine, the CDR3 has a length of 14 residues. The read is trimmed to its CDR3 DNA, 42 bases read in frame from base 1. V loses 3 bases at its end and J loses 0 bases; junction bases beyond the gene matches: 3. Participants in the prospective study were enrolled through a virtual design, were aged 18 to 89 years, and lived in about two dozen United States geographic areas. To assign participants to cohorts, the prospective study relied on clinical history that participants themselves reported in a screening survey and a study questionnaire. ImmuneRACE Cohort 3 recovered participants were defined by two consecutive negative NP/OP PCR tests, healthcare professional clearance, or symptom resolution. Mobile phlebotomists in the prospective study collected whole blood, serum and a nasopharyngeal or oropharyngeal swab from every participant. Participants in the prospective study had the option to provide additional blood draws and questionnaires over a 2-month period. Prospective study blood samples were shipped either frozen or at room temperature before DNA extraction.

Details on this clone: The clone's antigen remains unknown. No much larger clone exists at a distance of one base, and base qualities are not known.

TCRbeta CDR3 regions were amplified from genomic DNA by means of the immunoSEQ Assay, a bias-controlled multiplex PCR. Processing in the source paper ran as follows. Within the assay, amplification of reference gene primers was used to estimate how many nucleated cells each sample contained. To quantify the absolute abundance of each unique TCRbeta CDR3 rearrangement, sequence reads were collapsed and filtered. For each sample, productive Simpson clonality was calculated by taking the square root of Simpson's diversity index across productive rearrangements. The clones in this table, taken by TCRdb from immuneACCESS, are in-frame only. Not every clone is retained; where verified, under half of the shortfall comes from an unresolved V gene, and the cause of the rest is unknown. V, J and clone size reflect that table, while D and trimming were determined from the DNA. Present in this sample are more than 300,000 clones, about nine tenths of which were seen just once. The ten largest clones take up about 10% of the sample.

Here the chain combines TRBV5-1 and TRBJ2-7; 7 bases in the middle match TRBD1. Sequenced input: PBMCs or T cells enriched from blood (not recorded which). The sequence was obtained from a woman aged 18 to 35 who had recovered from COVID-19. The CDR3: CASSWDRLSYEQYF. The DNA is as follows: TGCGCCAGCAGCTGGGACAGACTCTCCTACGAGCAGTACTTC. When the CDR3 is completed using the reference TRBV5-1 and TRBJ2-7 genes on either side, the full variable domain is KAGVTQTPRYLIKTRGQQVTLSCSPISGHRSVSWYQQTPGQGLQFLFEYFSETQRNKGNFPGRFSGRQFSNSRSEMNVSTLELGDSALYLCASSWDRLSYEQYFGPGTRLTVT.